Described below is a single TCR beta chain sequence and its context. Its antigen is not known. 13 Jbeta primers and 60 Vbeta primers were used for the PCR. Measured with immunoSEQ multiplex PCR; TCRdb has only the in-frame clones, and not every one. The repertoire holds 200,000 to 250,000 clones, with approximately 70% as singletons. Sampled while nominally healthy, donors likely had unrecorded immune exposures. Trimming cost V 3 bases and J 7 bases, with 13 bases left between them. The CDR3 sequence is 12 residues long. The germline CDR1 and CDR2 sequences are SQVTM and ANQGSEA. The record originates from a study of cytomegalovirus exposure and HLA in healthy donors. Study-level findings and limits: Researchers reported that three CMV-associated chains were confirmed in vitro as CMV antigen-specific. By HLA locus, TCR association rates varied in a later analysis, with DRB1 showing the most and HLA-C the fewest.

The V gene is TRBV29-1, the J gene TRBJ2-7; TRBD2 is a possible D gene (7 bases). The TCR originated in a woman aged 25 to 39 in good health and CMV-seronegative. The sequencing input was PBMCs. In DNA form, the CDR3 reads TGCAGCGTTGAGGGGGGGCCCAAAGAGCAGTACTTC. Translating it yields CSVEGGPKEQYF.